Reported below is one TCR beta chain. Antigen: not known. After removal of 7 bases from V and 6 bases from J, the junction contained 7 bases not matched to a gene. This CDR3 region has 14 residues. Disease duration was under 3 months in the ophthalmopathy patients, who also had a Clinical Activity Score of at least 3 and a NOSPECS grade of at least 4. This entry comes from a study of T cells in Graves' hyperthyroidism and ophthalmopathy. Study results and caveats: Onset of ophthalmopathy came a median 6.5 months after the model predicted it. Peripheral blood also featured most of the thyroid clonotypes expanded above 0.001.

RNA transcripts gave rise to amplified TCR beta CDR3 regions. In the first-round RT-PCR of the TCR CDR3, the HTBI primer set was used. TCRdb independently ran MiXCR on the multiplex PCR reads; one entry per CDR3 protein. The sample lists fewer than 500,000 distinct CDR3 sequences; roughly 15% were seen once. The TCR sequence derives from a man aged 18-30 years with Graves' ophthalmopathy. Sequencing input: blood. J is TRBJ2-1 and V is TRBV12-3 or TRBV12-4, with 9 positions matching TRBD2. This CDR3 reads CASTYAGGPNEQFF. CDR3 in DNA: TGTGCCAGCACCTATGCGGGGGGGCCCAATGAGCAGTTCTTC.